The 31 T cell receptor beta chains below come from one sample, sequenced in a study of shared clonotypes between healthy human individuals. Naive CD8 cells, CD45RO-negative and positively selected for CCR7, excluded terminally differentiated effector memory CD45RA+ cells. The protocol was immunoSEQ multiplex PCR, while the TCRdb copy is restricted to in-frame clones and leaves out a portion. Of roughly 590,000 clones in the sample, around 95% were seen once. Sequencing used naive CD8+ T cells sorted from blood. These receptors all stem from a woman aged 25 to 39 in good health.

The V call is TRBV25-1, the J call TRBJ2-1, with 9 bases aligning to TRBD2. CDR3 length: 15 residues. Looked up from germline, CDR1 is MGHDK and CDR2 is SYGVNS. Trimming took 4 bases from V and 4 from J; bases not matched to a gene: 5. CDR3 coding DNA: TGTGCCAGCAGTGGCCTAGCGGGAATATACAATGAGCAGTTCTTC. Its translation is CASSGLAGIYNEQFF.

This chain uses TRBV30 with TRBJ2-5; tentative D call: TRBD2 (7 bases). The germline CDR1 and CDR2 sequences are GTSNPN and SVGIG (reference sequence). The CDR3 sequence is 15 residues long. The ends were cut back, 8 bases at V and 4 bases at J, with 23 bases in the middle. The CDR3: CAGEGGLTVGETQYF. CDR3 DNA sequence: TGTGCCGGGGAGGGGGGCCTCACCGTCGGAGAGACCCAGTACTTC. The whole variable domain, filled in from reference TRBV30 and TRBJ2-5, reads SQTIHQWPATLVQPVGSPLSLECTVEGTSNPNLYWYRQAAGRGLQLLFYSVGIGQISSEVPQNLSASRPQDRQFILSSKKLLLSDSGFYLCAGEGGLTVGETQYFGPGTRLLVL.

This chain uses TRBV5-4 with TRBJ2-2; D remains ambiguous. Trimming pared 0 bases from V and 3 bases from J, leaving 9 bases between. CDR1 is SGHNT and CDR2 is YYREEE in the germline V gene (reference sequence). The CDR3 covers 15 residues. The DNA for the CDR3 is TGTGCCAGCAGCTTGGCCGCGGAAGACACCGGGGAGCTGTTTTTT. As protein: CASSLAAEDTGELFF.

The chain couples TRBV2 to TRBJ2-7, with 14 positions matching TRBD2. CDR1 and CDR2 (germline): SNHLY, FYNNEI. The CDR3 is 14 residues long. Unmatched junction bases numbered 7, after V lost 8 bases and J lost 7 bases. The CDR3 sequence is CASSRLAGGLEQYF. CDR3 bases: TGTGCCAGCTCTCGACTAGCGGGAGGGTTGGAGCAGTACTTC. Variable domain in full (rest from reference TRBV2 and TRBJ2-7): EPEVTQTPSHQVTQMGQEVILRCVPISNHLYFYWYRQILGQKVEFLVSFYNNEISEKSEIFDDQFSVERPDGSNFTLKIRSTKLEDSAMYFCASSRLAGGLEQYFGPGTRLTVT.

The chain carries TRBV29-1 and TRBJ1-1; D might be TRBD1 (5 bases). The CDR3 runs to 12 residues. Germline CDR1 is SQVTM and CDR2 is ANQGSEA. V was clipped by 8 bases and J by 6 bases, with 16 bases between them. CDR3 DNA: TGCAGCTCCCAGGGTTCAGACGCTGAAGCTTTCTTT. Translating gives CSSQGSDAEAFF.

This rearrangement joins TRBV7-4 to TRBJ1-4; a weak D match, TRBD1 (5 bases). Per the germline V gene, CDR1 is SGHVT and CDR2 is SQSDAQ. Trimming stripped 5 bases from V and 6 bases from J, with 25 bases between. The CDR3 extends over 18 amino acids. The CDR3 is CASSPGNGPGREHEKLFF. The CDR3 bases are TGTGCCAGCAGCCCAGGTAATGGCCCGGGACGGGAGCATGAAAAACTGTTTTTT.

For this clone: Other DNA sequences in this sample translate to the same CDR3. The chain combines TRBV28 with TRBJ2-7; TRBD2 matches 9 bases. The length of the CDR3 is 15 residues. The V segment lost 11 bases and the J segment 4 bases; nucleotides outside the gene matches: 15. The germline V gene encodes CDR1 MDHEN and CDR2 SYDVKM. CDR3 region: CASSLSSGSGYEQYF. The CDR3 DNA sequence: TGTGCCTCCAGCCTAAGTAGCGGGAGTGGGTACGAGCAGTACTTC.

V is TRBV16 and J is TRBJ1-4, with D uncertain. Looked up from germline, CDR1 is KGHSY and CDR2 is FQNENV. Trimming removed 3 bases at V and 9 bases at J, with 14 bases between. This CDR3 contains 14 residues. As DNA, the CDR3 is TGTGCCAGCAGCCACTCAGACCAAAGGAAAAAACTGTTTTTT. The encoded protein is CASSHSDQRKKLFF. Combining the CDR3 with reference TRBV16 and TRBJ1-4 gives the whole variable domain GEEVAQTPKHLVRGEGQKAKLYCAPIKGHSYVFWYQQVLKNEFKFLISFQNENVFDETGMPKERFSAKCLPNSPCSLEIQATKLEDSAVYFCASSHSDQRKKLFFGSGTQLSVL.

The genes are TRBV9 and TRBJ2-7; a weak D match, TRBD1 (6 bases). The CDR3 spans 16 residues. CDR1 and CDR2 from the germline V gene are SGDLS and YYNGEE. Deletions cut 4 bases from V and 1 base from J, with 18 bases between. The CDR3 protein is CASSPRAGQLSYEQYF. CDR3 DNA: TGTGCCAGCAGCCCTAGAGCCGGACAGTTATCCTACGAGCAGTACTTC.

The chain recombines TRBV29-1 with TRBJ2-3; 7 bases are a match to TRBD1. V trimming: 4 bases; J trimming: 0 bases; junction bases outside the gene matches: 7. Germline V gene lookup returns CDR1 SQVTM and CDR2 ANQGSEA. The CDR3 has 15 amino acids. CDR3 bases: TGCAGCGTTGTGGGGACAGATACTAGCACAGATACGCAGTATTTT. It is translated as CSVVGTDTSTDTQYF.

The J gene is TRBJ2-1, the V gene TRBV5-6; D gene unclear. From germline, CDR1 is SGHDT and CDR2 YYEEEE. V was cut by 1 base and J by 6 bases, with 8 bases left in between. The CDR3 runs 13 residues. The CDR3 region is CASSLYLINEQFF. The CDR3 DNA is TGTGCCAGCAGCTTGTACCTCATCAATGAGCAGTTCTTC.

The J gene is TRBJ1-2, the V gene TRBV7-2, with D possibly TRBD1 on 5 matching bases. The germline V gene has CDR1 SGHTA and CDR2 FQGNSA. With 5 bases removed from V and 7 bases from J, the gap between germline ends came to 20 bases. This CDR3 is 15 amino acids long. The DNA for the CDR3 is TGTGCCAGCAGCCCCCGGGTGTGGGGCGGTTTTGGCTACACCTTC. Protein product: CASSPRVWGGFGYTF.

A note on this clone: Other DNA sequences in the same sample also yield this CDR3. The rearrangement uses TRBV9 and TRBJ2-7; tentative D call: TRBD2 (5 bases). This CDR3 has 14 residues. V lost 0 bases and J lost 4, with 11 bases in between. Germline V gives CDR1 SGDLS, CDR2 YYNGEE. CDR3 sequence (DNA): TGTGCCAGCAGCGTAGGAGCTAGCAGTTACGAGCAGTACTTC. Protein: CASSVGASSYEQYF. The complete variable domain, with remaining parts taken from reference TRBV9 and TRBJ2-7, reads DSGVTQTPKHLITATGQRVTLRCSPRSGDLSVYWYQQSLDQGLQFLIQYYNGEERAKGNILERFSAQQFPDLHSELNLSSLELGDSALYFCASSVGASSYEQYFGPGTRLTVT.

The chain combines TRBV9 with TRBJ2-2; the D gene is possibly TRBD2 (5 bases). V lost 0 bases and J lost 5, with 8 bases in between. The CDR3 spans 14 residues. Germline lookup yields CDR1 SGDLS and CDR2 YYNGEE. CDR3: CASSVVEGTGELFF. The CDR3 region has the DNA TGTGCCAGCAGCGTAGTAGAGGGAACCGGGGAGCTGTTTTTT.

Details on this clone: The sample carries other DNA sequences with the same CDR3. The chain recombines TRBV28 with TRBJ2-1; D uncertain. Germline V CDR1 and CDR2: MDHEN, SYDVKM. CDR3 size: 14 residues. Trimming left V 4 bases short and J 4 bases short, with 11 bases between. CDR3 sequence (DNA): TGTGCCAGCAGTTCAGGACGGTCATACAATGAGCAGTTCTTC. Its translation: CASSSGRSYNEQFF.

In DNA form, the CDR3 reads TGTGCCTGGAGTGGTTATCTAGCGGGAGGACGACCCTCTCTCGAGCAGTACTTC. As protein: CAWSGYLAGGRPSLEQYF. The V gene is TRBV30, the J gene TRBJ2-7; 11 bases line up with TRBD2. CDR1 and CDR2 (germline): GTSNPN, SVGIG (reference sequence). This CDR3 is 18 amino acids long. J was trimmed by 6 bases and V by 1 base; bases with no gene match: 17.

V gene TRBV2 combines with J gene TRBJ2-3; 12 bases map to TRBD2. Germline values: CDR1 SNHLY, CDR2 FYNNEI. Germline trimming cut 10 bases from V and 4 bases from J; bases unmatched to any gene: 6. This CDR3 contains 14 residues. The CDR3 nucleotides are TGTGCCACCCCTAGCGGGAGGGCCCCAGATACGCAGTATTTT. It is translated as CATPSGRAPDTQYF.

This clone was recorded only once. The chain combines TRBV5-1 with TRBJ2-3; 12 bases fit TRBD1. CDR1 and CDR2 (germline): SGHRS, YFSETQ. The V gene end was trimmed by 1 base and the J gene end by 9 bases; junction bases not matched to a gene: 9. CDR3 length equals 16 residues. The CDR3, as DNA: TGCGCCAGCAGCTTGCCCCCGGGACAGGGGGCACGGACGCAGTATTTT. It is translated as CASSLPPGQGARTQYF.

V gene TRBV7-6 combines with J gene TRBJ1-1; unclear D gene. This CDR3 is built from 15 residues. Germline CDR1 reads SGHVS; CDR2 reads FNYEAQ. Trimming took 5 bases from V and 1 from J, leaving 14 bases between them. The CDR3 reads CASSKTGWGNTEAFF. Written as DNA, the CDR3 is TGTGCCAGCAGCAAAACGGGGTGGGGGAACACTGAAGCTTTCTTT.

V is TRBV29-1 and J is TRBJ2-7; tentatively, D is TRBD2 (7 bases). V gave up 2 bases and J gave up 3 bases, with 17 bases separating them. CDR3 length: 15 amino acids. The germline V gene has CDR1 SQVTM and CDR2 ANQGSEA. The CDR3 DNA reads as TGCAGCGTTGAAAAAGGGGGGGCAGGCCGCTACGAGCAGTACTTC. This sequence encodes CSVEKGGAGRYEQYF.

The rearrangement joins TRBV25-1 to TRBJ2-1; possibly TRBD2 for D (6 bases). The germline V and J ends were trimmed by 5 bases and 5 bases, with 16 bases remaining between them. The germline gives CDR1 MGHDK, CDR2 SYGVNS. This CDR3 is 15 amino acids long. CDR3 sequence: CASSKVGGLNNEQFF. In DNA, the CDR3 is TGTGCCAGCAGTAAAGTGGGAGGACTTAACAATGAGCAGTTCTTC.

The J gene is TRBJ2-1, the V gene TRBV27; D unresolved. This CDR3 is 13 amino acids long. Germline values: CDR1 MNHEY, CDR2 SMNVEV (reference sequence). The V end was cut by 1 base, the J end by 6 bases, with 7 bases between. CDR3 sequence reads: CASSLLDPNEQFF. CDR3 sequence (DNA): TGTGCCAGCAGTTTATTGGACCCCAATGAGCAGTTCTTC.

The J gene is TRBJ1-1, the V gene TRBV11-2; TRBD1 is a possible D gene (6 bases). The CDR3 sequence is 14 residues long. Germline values: CDR1 SGHAT, CDR2 FQNNGV. V dropped 0 bases and J dropped 4 bases, with 9 bases sitting between them. Written as DNA, the CDR3 is TGTGCCAGCAGCTTAGAGTACAGGGCCACTGAAGCTTTCTTT. Protein sequence: CASSLEYRATEAFF.

The chain links TRBV6-5 to TRBJ2-1; TRBD1 matches 8 bases. From germline, CDR1 is MNHEY and CDR2 SVGAGI. The CDR3 extends over 16 amino acids. After removal of 2 bases from V and 7 bases from J, the junction contained 10 bases not matched to a gene. CDR3 in amino acids: CASSYDRQGNRNEQFF. The CDR3 DNA reads TGTGCCAGCAGTTACGACCGACAGGGGAATAGGAATGAGCAGTTCTTC.

This chain uses TRBV28 with TRBJ2-4, with 8 nucleotides matching TRBD2. The CDR3 runs 16 residues. The V segment lost 5 bases and the J segment 6 bases; nucleotides outside the gene matches: 12. CDR1 MDHEN and CDR2 SYDVKM come from the germline V gene. CDR3 nucleotides: TGTGCCAGCAGTCCCCCCTCCGGGAGGGCGAGAAACATTCAGTACTTC. Protein sequence: CASSPPSGRARNIQYF.

This clone has a single count. The rearrangement links TRBV28 to TRBJ1-1; the D is unclear. The length of the CDR3 is 15 residues. Trimming removed 5 bases at V and 0 bases at J, with 13 bases between. CDR1 is MDHEN and CDR2 is SYDVKM in the germline V gene. CDR3 DNA: TGTGCCAGCAGTCCGAGCGACGTACTGAACACTGAAGCTTTCTTT. Translation gives CASSPSDVLNTEAFF.

The chain combines TRBV28 with TRBJ2-1, with D tentatively TRBD1 (6 bases). CDR3 length: 15 amino acids. From germline, CDR1 is MDHEN and CDR2 SYDVKM. V was cut by 6 bases and J by 0 bases, with 12 bases left in between. CDR3 sequence (DNA): TGTGCCAGCAGACAAGACAGGAGCTCCTACAATGAGCAGTTCTTC. Protein: CASRQDRSSYNEQFF.

This sequence joins TRBV6-1 and TRBJ2-1, with 9 bases that match TRBD1. V trimming: 5 bases; J trimming: 3 bases; junction bases outside the gene matches: 5. Germline values: CDR1 MNHNS, CDR2 SASEGT. The CDR3 runs to 15 residues. Here the CDR3 DNA reads TGTGCCAGCAGTCCCCGGGACAGGGTCTACAATGAGCAGTTCTTC. Its translation is CASSPRDRVYNEQFF.

This clone was seen once. The chain combines TRBV5-4 with TRBJ1-1; 8 positions agree with TRBD1. Germline CDR1 and CDR2: SGHNT and YYREEE (reference sequence). The CDR3 contains 14 residues. J gave up 3 bases and V 4 bases, and 5 bases lay outside the gene matches. CDR3: CASSPGQVDTEAFF. CDR3 coding DNA: TGTGCCAGCAGCCCGGGACAGGTCGACACTGAAGCTTTCTTT.

The J gene is TRBJ2-4, the V gene TRBV5-4; no clear D gene. V lost 0 bases, J lost 1 base, and 5 bases lay in between. CDR1 and CDR2 from the germline V gene are SGHNT and YYREEE (reference sequence). The CDR3 spans 14 residues. As DNA, the CDR3 is TGTGCCAGCAGCTTGGCTACGGCCAAAAACATTCAGTACTTC. As protein: CASSLATAKNIQYF.

This rearrangement joins TRBV28 to TRBJ2-7, with TRBD1 matching over 7 bases. Germline CDR1 is MDHEN and CDR2 is SYDVKM. The junction had 6 bases not matched to a gene; V was cut back by 4 bases and J by 6 bases. The CDR3 runs to 13 residues. CDR3 protein: CASSYRGDGEQYF. The DNA of the CDR3 is TGTGCCAGCAGTTACAGGGGAGACGGCGAGCAGTACTTC. The variable domain in full, with the rest retrieved from reference TRBV28 and TRBJ2-7, is DVKVTQSSRYLVKRTGEKVFLECVQDMDHENMFWYRQDPGLGLRLIYFSYDVKMKEKGDIPEGYSVSREKKERFSLILESASTNQTSMYLCASSYRGDGEQYFGPGTRLTVT.